Below, one TCR beta chain is given with its context. The CDR3 has 14 residues. Germline-derived CDR1 and CDR2 are KGHSH and LQKENI. V shed 0 bases and J 3 bases; nucleotides not matched to a gene: 1. The sample originates from a study of shared clonotypes between healthy human individuals. Cells designated naive CD8 were CD45RO-negative and were positively selected for CCR7, with terminally differentiated effector memory CD45RA+ cells excluded. The deep-level immunoSEQ assay was used. Profiling relied on immunoSEQ multiplex PCR, and the TCRdb table lists in-frame clones only, not all of them. The sample lists some 2.1 million clones, about 95% seen once, with about 1.1% in the top ten.

The rearrangement joins TRBV18 to TRBJ1-2, with 7 nucleotides matching TRBD1. The sample was naive CD8+ T cells sorted from blood. The TCR was taken from a man aged 18-30 years in good health. For the CDR3, the DNA is TGTGCCAGCTCACCACCTACAGGGGACTATGGCTACACCTTC. The encoded protein is CASSPPTGDYGYTF. The full variable domain, its missing parts supplied by reference TRBV18 and TRBJ1-2, is NAGVMQNPRHLVRRRGQEARLRCSPMKGHSHVYWYRQLPEEGLKFMVYLQKENIIDESGMPKERFSAEFPKEGPSILRIQQVVRGDSAAYFCASSPPTGDYGYTFGSGTRLTVV.